One and the same sample provided the 11 T cell receptor beta chains below, sequenced in a study of CD8 T cells in Susac syndrome. Reverse transcription of 0.5 to 1 ug RNA was performed with random hexamers. TCRdb itself ran the immunoSEQ multiplex PCR reads through MiXCR, one entry per CDR3 protein. The sample contains some 300,000 distinct CDR3 sequences, approximately 85% of which appear only once. The sequenced sample was CD8+ T cells from PBMCs. These receptors were taken from a human donor with multiple sclerosis.

V is TRBV27 and J is TRBJ2-1; D is undetermined. CDR1 is MNHEY, CDR2 SMNVEV, per germline (reference sequence). This CDR3 spans 14 amino acids. V lost 6 bases, J lost 0 bases, and 9 bases lay in between. The CDR3 here is CASRPGSSYNEQFF. The CDR3 bases are TGTGCCAGCAGACCCGGTAGCTCCTACAATGAGCAGTTCTTC.

The chain uses TRBV19 and TRBJ2-5; D assignment may be TRBD1 or TRBD2 (5 bases each). This CDR3 contains 15 residues. Germline V CDR1 and CDR2: LNHDA, SQIVND (reference sequence). Trimming took 0 bases from V and 1 from J, leaving 9 bases between them. In nucleotides, the CDR3 is TGTGCCAGTAGTATAGATTGGGACGGCCAAGAGACCCAGTACTTC. Encoded protein: CASSIDWDGQETQYF.

This clonotype turned up a few times. V and J are TRBV24-1 and TRBJ2-1, with 12 bases identical to TRBD1. The germline V gene encodes CDR1 KGHDR and CDR2 SFDVKD. The CDR3 totals 17 residues. J lost 4 bases, V lost 3 bases, and 6 bases had no gene match. The CDR3 here is CATSDGRDRGPYNEQFF. As DNA, the CDR3 is TGTGCCACCAGTGATGGCCGGGACAGGGGGCCTTACAATGAGCAGTTCTTC.

This clonotype was counted a few times. This chain connects TRBV5-4 to TRBJ1-5; D is perhaps TRBD1 (5 bases). Trimming removed 4 bases at V and 5 bases at J, with 10 bases between. This CDR3 contains 13 residues. Germline CDR1 reads SGHNT; CDR2 reads YYREEE (reference sequence). The CDR3 protein is CASSPRGDQPQHF. The CDR3 nucleotides read TGTGCCAGCAGCCCGCGGGGCGATCAGCCCCAGCATTTT.

J is TRBJ1-1 and V is TRBV9, with D perhaps TRBD1 (6 bases). Germline values: CDR1 SGDLS, CDR2 YYNGEE. This CDR3 region has 13 residues. V was pared by 0 bases and J by 5 bases, with 8 bases between. The CDR3 here is CASSVERGTEAFF. CDR3 bases: TGTGCCAGCAGCGTAGAGAGGGGGACTGAAGCTTTCTTT.

The CDR3 DNA is TGTGCCAGCAGCCAAGAACACACAGGGGCCTGGTGGCAGTTCTTC. Its protein product is CASSQEHTGAWWQFF. V gene TRBV3-1 combines with J gene TRBJ2-1, with 7 bases lining up with TRBD1. Germline trimming cut 0 bases from V and 12 bases from J; bases unmatched to any gene: 11. Germline lookup yields CDR1 LGHDT and CDR2 YNNKEL (reference sequence). The CDR3 runs 15 residues.

This chain links TRBV19 with TRBJ2-5; 11 bases line up with TRBD2. CDR1 is LNHDA and CDR2 is SQIVND in the germline V gene (reference sequence). The CDR3 is 16 amino acids. V shed 3 bases and J 1 base; nucleotides not matched to a gene: 4. CDR3 region: CASSITSGSFQETQYF. In DNA form, the CDR3 reads TGTGCCAGTAGTATCACTAGCGGGAGTTTCCAAGAGACCCAGTACTTC. Supplemented by reference TRBV19 and TRBJ2-5, the full variable domain reads DGGITQSPKYLFRKEGQNVTLSCEQNLNHDAMYWYRQDPGQGLRLIYYSQIVNDFQKGDIAEGYSVSREKKESFPLTVTSAQKNPTAFYLCASSITSGSFQETQYFGPGTRLLVL.

The CDR3 reads CASSSPGTGTNTEAFF. DNA for the CDR3: TGTGCCAGCAGTTCACCCGGGACGGGGACAAACACTGAAGCTTTCTTT. This rearrangement joins TRBV28 to TRBJ1-1; weak D call: TRBD1 (6 bases). CDR1 MDHEN and CDR2 SYDVKM come from the germline V gene. The CDR3 length is 16 residues. Trimming left V 4 bases short and J 2 bases short, with 17 bases between.

In its sample, this clonotype was seen once. The chain carries TRBV3-1 and TRBJ2-2; 14 bases agree with TRBD2. This CDR3 is 17 amino acids long. V trimming: 1 base; J trimming: 3 bases; junction bases outside the gene matches: 1. Germline CDR1 reads LGHDT; CDR2 reads YNNKEL (reference sequence). CDR3 DNA sequence: TGTGCCAGCAGCCAAGGGGGACTAGCGGGAGACACCGGGGAGCTGTTTTTT. Its translation: CASSQGGLAGDTGELFF.

The rearrangement joins TRBV28 to TRBJ1-5; D ambiguous. CDR1 and CDR2 (germline): MDHEN, SYDVKM. The length of the CDR3 is 15 residues. V gave up 7 bases and J gave up 1 base, with 14 bases separating them. The CDR3: CASTHRGLSNQPQHF. The CDR3 region has the DNA TGTGCCAGCACCCATCGAGGGTTGAGCAATCAGCCCCAGCATTTT.

The V call is TRBV24-1, the J call TRBJ1-4; 8 bases are a match to TRBD1. Germline lookup yields CDR1 KGHDR and CDR2 SFDVKD. CDR3 length equals 15 residues. V lost 4 bases to trimming and J lost 4 bases; unmatched junction nucleotides: 4. The CDR3 loop reads CATSDRTGSNEKLFF. In DNA, the CDR3 is TGTGCCACCAGTGACCGGACAGGGAGTAATGAAAAACTGTTTTTT.